The rows below give T cell receptor beta chains drawn from one sample of a study of control samples from healthy donors and cancer patients. Only in-frame clones appear in the TCRdb table, and some are missing; sequencing was by immunoSEQ multiplex PCR. In the table there are approximately 59,000 clones, about 90% of which are singletons. The sequencing sample was made of PBMCs. The receptors were sampled from a woman aged 55-69 years with lung cancer. The CDR3 runs from the conserved cysteine through the conserved F or W. D genes are given only for firm matches. The listing skips clone size in some rows; elsewhere it reads once, few, many or a size class.

V: TRBV2
D: NA
size: NA
J: TRBJ2-3
CDR3: CASSALADTQYF
DNA: TGTGCCAGCAGTGCCCTGGCAGATACGCAGTATTTT

V: TRBV5-1
D: NA
size: NA
J: TRBJ1-4
CDR3: CASSRATNEKLFF
DNA: TGCGCCAGCAGCCGTGCAACTAATGAAAAACTGTTTTTT

V: TRBV18
D: NA
size: NA
J: TRBJ1-5
CDR3: CASSGDSNQPQHF
DNA: TGTGCCAGCTCTGGGGACAGCAATCAGCCCCAGCATTTT

V: TRBV20-1
D: NA
size: NA
J: TRBJ1-1
CDR3: CSAMNTEAFF
DNA: TGCAGTGCCATGAACACTGAAGCTTTCTTT

V: TRBV2
D: TRBD2
size: NA
J: TRBJ2-7
CDR3: CASSTTSGGIYEQYF
DNA: TGTGCCAGCAGCACGACTAGCGGGGGGATTTACGAGCAGTACTTC

V: TRBV2
D: TRBD1
size: NA
J: TRBJ2-2
CDR3: CASREDRGQAGELFF
DNA: TGTGCCAGCAGAGAAGACAGGGGGCAAGCCGGGGAGCTGTTTTTT

V: TRBV2
D: TRBD1
size: NA
J: TRBJ1-1
CDR3: CASRSSGGRSWDTEAFF
DNA: TGTGCCAGCAGGTCCTCAGGGGGCAGGAGTTGGGACACTGAAGCTTTCTTT

V: TRBV7-9
D: TRBD1
size: NA
J: TRBJ1-1
CDR3: CASSPGQGRNTEAFF
DNA: TGTGCCAGCAGCCCGGGACAGGGGAGGAACACTGAAGCTTTCTTT

V: TRBV6-5
D: TRBD1
size: NA
J: TRBJ2-2
CDR3: CASRTGGTGELFF
DNA: TGTGCCAGCAGAACAGGGGGCACCGGGGAGCTGTTTTTT

V: TRBV5-1
D: NA
size: NA
J: TRBJ2-1
CDR3: CASSIQSSVNEQFF
DNA: TGCGCCAGCAGCATCCAGTCGTCCGTCAATGAGCAGTTCTTC

V: TRBV9
D: NA
size: NA
J: TRBJ1-4
CDR3: CASSVGVQHEKLFF
DNA: TGTGCCAGCAGCGTAGGGGTACAGCATGAAAAACTGTTTTTT

V: TRBV6-1
D: NA
size: NA
J: TRBJ2-7
CDR3: CASSERGSAYEQYF
DNA: TGTGCCAGCAGTGAAAGGGGCTCGGCCTACGAGCAGTACTTC

V: TRBV27
D: NA
size: NA
J: TRBJ2-7
CDR3: CASSWGRTYEQYF
DNA: TGTGCCAGCAGTTGGGGCAGAACCTACGAGCAGTACTTC

V: TRBV28
D: NA
size: NA
J: TRBJ1-2
CDR3: CASSFFGGYTF
DNA: TGTGCCAGCAGTTTCTTCGGGGGCTACACCTTC

V: TRBV15
D: NA
size: medium-sized
J: TRBJ2-5
CDR3: CATSRDLDFKETQYF
DNA: TGTGCCACCAGCAGAGATTTGGACTTTAAGGAGACCCAGTACTTC

V: TRBV6-5
D: TRBD2
size: NA
J: TRBJ2-1
CDR3: CASSPGTSGSNEQFF
DNA: TGTGCCAGCAGTCCCGGGACTAGCGGGAGCAATGAGCAGTTCTTC

V: TRBV6-5
D: NA
size: NA
J: TRBJ1-2
CDR3: CASRSGGGRGYGYTF
DNA: TGTGCCAGCAGGAGTGGGGGGGGCAGGGGCTATGGCTACACCTTC

V: TRBV10-3
D: TRBD1
size: NA
J: TRBJ1-4
CDR3: CAIRGTGGDEKLFF
DNA: TGTGCCATCAGGGGGACAGGGGGAGACGAAAAACTGTTTTTT

V: TRBV4-1
D: NA
size: NA
J: TRBJ1-5
CDR3: CASSQVDMGFVGNQPQHF
DNA: TGCGCCAGCAGCCAAGTCGATATGGGATTTGTCGGGAATCAGCCCCAGCATTTT

V: TRBV19
D: NA
size: NA
J: TRBJ2-7
CDR3: CASSVLAGTYEQYF
DNA: TGTGCCAGTAGTGTATTGGCAGGGACCTACGAGCAGTACTTC